This paragraph covers one TCR beta chain sequence. Its antigen is not identified. Unique molecular identifiers featured in how the TCRbeta library was prepared. TCRdb fed the PCR reads into MiXCR, producing one record per CDR3 protein. The sample has fewer than 700,000 distinct CDR3 sequences, about an eighth seen once. This CDR3 has 14 residues. Germline V lookup: CDR1 SQVTM, CDR2 ANQGSEA. V shed 5 bases and J 5 bases; nucleotides not matched to a gene: 7. This sample was taken from a study of T-cell reconstitution after alpha-beta-depleted transplantation in children. Regarding the study as a whole: A year post-transplant, T-cell counts and diversity derived mostly from newly produced T cells. Recipient T cells and thymic progenitors that survived were the source of the high TCRbeta diversity seen at day 60 in some patients. After transplant, at about two months, alpha-beta T cells were reportedly derived from several hundred expanded graft clones.

The chain uses TRBV29-1 and TRBJ2-1, with TRBD2 matching 9 bases. Here the sequenced sample was PBMCs, mostly from graft donor cells, taken 360 days after TCRalphabeta/CD19-depleted stem cell transplant. The receptor comes from a male patient aged 5 to 17 who had a stem cell transplant for acute myeloid leukemia, so the T cells may come from the graft donor. The CDR3 region has the DNA TGCAGCGTTCAAGGGCGACTAGCGGACAATGAGCAGTTCTTC. It specifies CSVQGRLADNEQFF.